Below are 25 T cell receptor beta chains sequenced from a single sample in a study of low-dose radiotherapy and immunotherapy resistance in tumors. First-strand cDNA used TRAV- and TRBV-specific primers, covering alpha and beta chains. TCRs were put through around 20 PCR cycles of amplification with Phusion. A constant-region primer and the V-primer adapter served as the primer pair. TCRdb re-called the reads through MiXCR, storing one row per CDR3 protein. The sample consists of some 100,000 distinct CDR3 sequences, roughly 20% of them appearing once. Time point specified: after trial treatment. The treatment: LDRT plus nivolumab, ipilimumab, low-dose cyclophosphamide and aspirin (RACIN trial). The starting material was PBMCs, obtained after low-dose radiotherapy plus immunotherapy. Source of these receptors: a male donor with prostate cancer.

This clonotype was counted only a few times. This sequence joins TRBV27 and TRBJ2-5; TRBD2 matches at 11 bases. The length of the CDR3 is 16 residues. V lost 6 bases and J lost 1; bases outside the gene matches: 7. Germline V gives CDR1 MNHEY, CDR2 SMNVEV (reference sequence). As DNA, the CDR3 is TGTGCCAGCAGACCCCCTAGCGGGGGGTTCCAAGAGACCCAGTACTTC. Its translation is CASRPPSGGFQETQYF.

This clonotype was found many times. V is TRBV3-1 and J is TRBJ2-3; maybe TRBD2 (6 bases). Germline assignment: CDR1 LGHDT and CDR2 YNNKEL (reference sequence). Trimming stripped 1 base from V and 9 bases from J, with 17 bases between. The CDR3 runs to 15 residues. CDR3 protein: CASSQGLDVTRTQYF. In nucleotides, the CDR3 is TGTGCCAGCAGCCAAGGACTAGACGTCACGCGAACGCAGTATTTT.

This clonotype was counted at least ten times. The chain recombines TRBV11-2 with TRBJ1-1, with no clear D. Germline lookup yields CDR1 SGHAT and CDR2 FQNNGV. V shed 4 bases and J shed 5 bases, with 5 bases lying between them. This CDR3 is built from 11 residues. The DNA for the CDR3 is TGTGCCAGCAGCTCGGCAACTGAAGCTTTCTTT. It translates to CASSSATEAFF.

This chain uses TRBV6-2 or TRBV6-3 with TRBJ1-1; maybe TRBD1 (6 bases). The V gene's germline CDR1 is MNHEY and CDR2 SVGEGT. V was pared by 6 bases and J by 1 base, with 12 bases between. The CDR3 loop spans 14 amino acids. The CDR3 loop is CASRRGDPNTEAFF. CDR3 DNA: TGTGCCAGCAGGAGGGGGGACCCGAACACTGAAGCTTTCTTT.

This clonotype was seen many times. This chain uses TRBV21-1 with TRBJ2-7; TRBD1 is taken as the D call from the table, unchecked against the DNA. TRBV21-1 is listed as a pseudogene. The CDR3 has 13 residues. As DNA, the CDR3 is TGTGCCAGCCGACAGGGGTCGGCCTACGAGCAGTACTTC. Protein: CASRQGSAYEQYF.

This clonotype was observed many times. CDR3 in DNA: TGCGCCAGCAGCTTGGAGAGGCCCGGGGCCAACGTCCTGACTTTC. Its protein product is CASSLERPGANVLTF. This chain joins TRBV5-1 and TRBJ2-6; D is ambiguous. Germline V gene sequence: CDR1 SGHRS, CDR2 YFSETQ. Deletions cut 0 bases from V and 4 bases from J, with 8 bases between. CDR3 length: 15 residues. The complete variable domain, with remaining parts taken from reference TRBV5-1 and TRBJ2-6, reads KAGVTQTPRYLIKTRGQQVTLSCSPISGHRSVSWYQQTPGQGLQFLFEYFSETQRNKGNFPGRFSGRQFSNSRSEMNVSTLELGDSALYLCASSLERPGANVLTFGAGSRLTVL.

Ten or more counts support this clonotype. V is TRBV5-1 and J is TRBJ2-3; the match to TRBD1 covers 9 bases. From germline, CDR1 is SGHRS and CDR2 YFSETQ. Unmatched junction bases numbered 6, after V lost 4 bases and J lost 3 bases. This CDR3 has 15 amino acids. CDR3 in amino acids: CASSVDRGETDTQYF. The CDR3 nucleotides are TGCGCCAGCAGCGTGGACAGGGGAGAGACAGATACGCAGTATTTT.

The V and J genes are TRBV5-3 and TRBJ2-2, with TRBD1 identical over 7 bases. TRBV5-3 is annotated as an ORF whose role is uncertain. CDR3 length equals 15 residues. V dropped 8 bases and J dropped 3; count of bases not matched to a gene: 10. This CDR3 reads CASSTDRPYTGELFF. CDR3 sequence (DNA): TGTGCCAGCAGCACGGACAGGCCTTACACCGGGGAGCTGTTTTTT.

In its sample, this clonotype was seen many times. The chain has TRBV2 and TRBJ2-7, with D perhaps assigned TRBD1 or TRBD2 (5 bases each). This CDR3 has 15 residues. V lost 2 bases and J 3 bases, leaving 14 bases between the germline ends. Germline V gene lookup returns CDR1 SNHLY and CDR2 FYNNEI. Here the CDR3 DNA reads TGTGCCAGCAGTGAACGGGGACGGCCCGTCTACGAGCAGTACTTC. This encodes CASSERGRPVYEQYF.

This sequence joins TRBV7-9 and TRBJ1-1; perhaps TRBD1 as D (6 bases). Deletions cut 1 base from V and 7 bases from J, with 10 bases between. The CDR3 is 13 amino acids. Per the germline V gene, CDR1 is SEHNR and CDR2 is FQNEAQ (reference sequence). The CDR3 region is CASSLGGGDEAFF. DNA of the CDR3: TGTGCCAGCAGCTTAGGAGGGGGGGATGAAGCTTTCTTT.

This clonotype was seen ten or more times. This chain links TRBV7-4 with TRBJ1-5; 12 nucleotides line up with TRBD1. V trimming: 3 bases; J trimming: 3 bases; junction bases outside the gene matches: 9. Germline V CDR1 and CDR2: SGHVT, SQSDAQ. The CDR3 length is 18 residues. CDR3 DNA: TGTGCCAGCAGCTTGAGGGGGACAGGGGGCCCCTCCAATCAGCCCCAGCATTTT. Translating gives CASSLRGTGGPSNQPQHF.

This clonotype was recorded once. One base separates it from a far larger clone, so it is likely a read error. The rearrangement links TRBV6-5 to TRBJ2-1, with TRBD2 matching over 7 bases. The CDR3 totals 18 residues. Germline V gene lookup returns CDR1 MNHEY and CDR2 SVGAGI. The CDR3 DNA reads TGTGCCAGCGGTTACGGGGGACTGGGAGGGTGGGTATACAATGAGCAGTTCTTC. Its translation is CASGYGGLGGWVYNEQFF.

With regard to this clonotype: A far bigger clonotype differs at one base, so this is likely a read error. V usage is TRBV5-3 and J usage is TRBJ2-2, with D perhaps matching TRBD1 (5 bases). TRBV5-3 is labeled an ORF, and its function is uncertain. V was cut by 8 bases and J by 3 bases, with 26 bases left in between. This CDR3 is 18 amino acids long. The CDR3 is CASSTQAGRLGDTGELFF. The CDR3 DNA reads as TGTGCCAGCAGCACCCAAGCTGGAAGGTTAGGGGACACCGGGGAGCTGTTTTTT.

This clonotype was observed at least ten times. This CDR3 reads CASSKLAGRGTDTQYF. In nucleotides, the CDR3 is TGTGCCAGCTCAAAACTAGCGGGGAGAGGCACAGATACGCAGTATTTT. The chain joins TRBV18 to TRBJ2-3; TRBD2 agrees at 10 bases. V lost 5 bases to trimming and J lost 1 base; unmatched junction nucleotides: 6. CDR3 size: 16 residues. Germline V gives CDR1 KGHSH, CDR2 LQKENI.

This clonotype appeared many times. The gene calls are TRBV3-1 and TRBJ2-7; no definite D call. The ends were cut back, 3 bases at V and 3 bases at J, with 9 bases in the middle. The germline CDR1 and CDR2 sequences are LGHDT and YNNKEL (reference sequence). CDR3 length: 13 residues. CDR3 bases: TGTGCCAGCAGCCAGGACGGATTCTACGAGCAGTACTTC. Its translation: CASSQDGFYEQYF.

V usage is TRBV6-6 and J usage is TRBJ2-3; 11 bases agree with TRBD2. The ends lost 2 bases at V and 3 bases at J; junction bases unmatched: 10. CDR1 is MNHNY, CDR2 SVGAGI, per germline (reference sequence). The CDR3 runs 18 residues. CDR3 sequence (DNA): TGTGCCAGCAGTTACCCCTTCGCTAGCGGGGGGCTAACAGATACGCAGTATTTT. As protein: CASSYPFASGGLTDTQYF.

This clonotype was found many times. The V call is TRBV7-2, the J call TRBJ2-5, with D hard to call. V shed 1 base and J shed 0 bases, with 3 bases lying between them. The CDR3 is 13 amino acids. CDR1 is SGHTA, CDR2 FQGNSA, per germline. The CDR3 DNA follows: TGTGCCAGCAGCTTAGGCAACCAAGAGACCCAGTACTTC. Protein: CASSLGNQETQYF.

There are many counts of this clonotype. The chain combines TRBV5-5 with TRBJ2-7; maybe TRBD1 (5 bases). The V gene's germline CDR1 is SGHKS and CDR2 YYEKEE (reference sequence). The germline V and J ends were trimmed by 3 bases and 3 bases, with 7 bases remaining between them. The CDR3 contains 12 residues. DNA for the CDR3: TGTGCCAGCAGCTCCACAGGCTACGAGCAGTACTTC. Translating gives CASSSTGYEQYF.

This clonotype occurred many times. This chain uses TRBV12-3 or TRBV12-4 with TRBJ2-3, with TRBD1 as a possible D gene (5 bases). V lost 3 bases to trimming and J lost 4 bases, with 8 bases between them. The CDR3 totals 13 residues. The CDR3 loop reads CASSFLGADTQYF. CDR3 in DNA: TGTGCCAGCAGTTTTTTAGGGGCAGATACGCAGTATTTT.

This clonotype was counted at least ten times. The gene calls are TRBV6-6 and TRBJ2-5, with 11 bases that match TRBD2. This CDR3 region has 16 residues. Germline CDR1 is MNHNY and CDR2 is SVGAGI (reference sequence). V shed 5 bases and J 4 bases; nucleotides not matched to a gene: 9. The CDR3 sequence: CASSGIAGGESETQYF. The CDR3 nucleotides are TGTGCCAGCAGTGGCATAGCGGGGGGGGAGTCAGAGACCCAGTACTTC.

There are many counts of this clonotype. The rearrangement uses TRBV12-3 or TRBV12-4 and TRBJ2-1; D is perhaps TRBD1 (6 bases). This CDR3 has 14 residues. Trimming stripped 4 bases from V and 6 bases from J, with 13 bases between. CDR3 sequence (DNA): TGTGCCAGCAGTTCTGGGGGCAGCTTCAATGAGCAGTTCTTC. This codes for CASSSGGSFNEQFF.

The table lists this clonotype with a few counts. The rearrangement uses TRBV6-2 or TRBV6-3 and TRBJ2-1; 10 bases map to TRBD2. Germline assignment: CDR1 MNHEY and CDR2 SVGEGT. V shed 7 bases and J 5 bases; nucleotides not matched to a gene: 8. The CDR3 spans 15 residues. For the CDR3, the DNA is TGTGCCAGCACCAATAGCGGGAGGACCAACAATGAGCAGTTCTTC. Translated: CASTNSGRTNNEQFF.

This clonotype was seen a single time. The chain uses TRBV13 and TRBJ2-3; D is undetermined. Trimming removed 7 bases at V and 6 bases at J, with 11 bases between. This CDR3 contains 12 residues. Looked up from germline, CDR1 is PRHDT and CDR2 is FYEKMQ (reference sequence). The CDR3 loop is CASTPVSDTQYF. DNA of the CDR3: TGTGCCAGCACCCCAGTGTCCGATACGCAGTATTTT. Together with reference TRBV13 and TRBJ2-3, the CDR3 gives the full variable domain: AAGVIQSPRHLIKEKRETATLKCYPIPRHDTVYWYQQGPGQDPQFLISFYEKMQSDKGSIPDRFSAQQFSDYHSELNMSSLELGDSALYFCASTPVSDTQYFGPGTRLTVL.

This clonotype was detected many times. V gene TRBV10-1 combines with J gene TRBJ2-1, with D possibly being TRBD1 (6 bases). The CDR3 spans 14 residues. Trimming removed 6 bases at V and 8 bases at J, with 17 bases between. Germline CDR1 is WNHNN and CDR2 is SYGVQD (reference sequence). CDR3 sequence (DNA): TGCGCCAGCAGCGACAGGTATCAATTCGATGAGCAGTTCTTC. Translating gives CASSDRYQFDEQFF.

This clonotype has a count of ten or more. The J gene is TRBJ1-6, the V gene TRBV20-1; 7 positions match TRBD1. Germline V gene data show CDR1 as DFQATT and CDR2 as SNEGSKA (reference sequence). Unmatched junction bases numbered 9, after V lost 4 bases and J lost 0 bases. The CDR3 runs 17 residues. In DNA form, the CDR3 reads TGCAGTGCTATGTACTCCCAGGGGGACTCCTATAATTCACCCCTCCACTTT. It specifies CSAMYSQGDSYNSPLHF.